These 5 T cell receptor beta chains share one sample of origin, sequenced in a study of shared clonotypes between healthy human individuals. TCRdb's copy holds only in-frame clones and misses some; the assay was immunoSEQ multiplex PCR. In the table there are about 1.5 million clones, more than 95% of which are singletons. What was sequenced was naive CD4+ T cells sorted from blood. Subset reported: CD45RA+ positively selected. The receptor source for this set is a man aged 25-45 years in good health.

The V gene is TRBV2, the J gene TRBJ2-7, with D perhaps TRBD2 (5 bases). The length of the CDR3 is 14 residues. The germline CDR1 and CDR2 sequences are SNHLY and FYNNEI. Deletions cut 7 bases from V and 3 bases from J, with 16 bases between. The CDR3 DNA follows: TGTGCCAGCAAACGGGGTCTCGGCTACTACGAGCAGTACTTC. Its protein product is CASKRGLGYYEQYF. Based on the CDR3 plus reference TRBV2 and TRBJ2-7, the full variable domain is EPEVTQTPSHQVTQMGQEVILRCVPISNHLYFYWYRQILGQKVEFLVSFYNNEISEKSEIFDDQFSVERPDGSNFTLKIRSTKLEDSAMYFCASKRGLGYYEQYFGPGTRLTVT.

The genes are TRBV7-8 and TRBJ1-2; D remains unclear. Germline values: CDR1 SGHVS, CDR2 FQNEAQ. The CDR3 is 16 amino acids. With 1 base removed from V and 2 bases from J, the gap between germline ends came to 14 bases. The CDR3 region is CASSLGPGIQNYGYTF. CDR3 coding DNA: TGTGCCAGCAGCTTAGGTCCCGGAATACAAAACTATGGCTACACCTTC.

CDR3 coding DNA: TGTGCCAGCTCACTTCTAGATTCGGAGACCCAGTACTTC. It specifies CASSLLDSETQYF. The chain employs TRBV18 and TRBJ2-5; no definite D call. Germline assignment: CDR1 KGHSH and CDR2 LQKENI. Trimming took off 4 bases at V and 5 bases at J, with 11 bases between the two ends. The length of the CDR3 is 13 residues. The entire variable domain, with the rest obtained from reference TRBV18 and TRBJ2-5, is as follows: NAGVMQNPRHLVRRRGQEARLRCSPMKGHSHVYWYRQLPEEGLKFMVYLQKENIIDESGMPKERFSAEFPKEGPSILRIQQVVRGDSAAYFCASSLLDSETQYFGPGTRLLVL.

The chain couples TRBV28 to TRBJ1-5; no clear D gene. V dropped 4 bases and J dropped 7 bases, with 11 bases sitting between them. The CDR3 consists of 13 residues. Germline V gene sequence: CDR1 MDHEN, CDR2 SYDVKM. The CDR3 DNA is TGTGCCAGCAGTTCCCCGCTAAACCAGCCCCAGCATTTT. Amino acid sequence: CASSSPLNQPQHF.

The J gene is TRBJ1-5, the V gene TRBV11-2; D gene uncertain. Trimming took 5 bases from V and 2 from J, leaving 16 bases between them. CDR3 length: 16 amino acids. Germline assignment: CDR1 SGHAT and CDR2 FQNNGV. CDR3 sequence reads: CASSLNGVGGNQPQHF. The CDR3 bases are TGTGCCAGCAGCCTCAACGGGGTCGGAGGCAATCAGCCCCAGCATTTT. The full variable domain, rest sourced from reference TRBV11-2 and TRBJ1-5, is EAGVAQSPRYKIIEKRQSVAFWCNPISGHATLYWYQQILGQGPKLLIQFQNNGVVDDSQLPKDRFSAERLKGVDSTLKIQPAKLEDSAVYLCASSLNGVGGNQPQHFGDGTRLSIL.